This T cell receptor (beta chain) originates from a study of T cells after yellow fever vaccination. Across the study: Some fractions had low cell numbers, and these were prepared with SMART-Seq v4 Ultra Low Input. Study observations and caveats: CD4 and CD8 compartments shared a small share of clonotypes. Re-detected after boosting: most primary clones, 95% to 98% of CD4 and 88% of CD8.

The CDR3 runs to 14 residues. V was pared by 0 bases and J by 8 bases, with 13 bases between. Germline V gene sequence: CDR1 LGHNA, CDR2 YSLEER. In its sample, this clonotype was seen many times. Its antigen is still unknown. TCRdb recomputed calls from the 5' RACE reads with MiXCR, one row per CDR3 protein. The sample shows around 140,000 distinct CDR3 sequences, more than 6% of them seen only once. The J gene is TRBJ1-1, the V gene TRBV4-3; TRBD1 is a possible D gene (6 bases). The sample in question was CD4+ T cells sorted from PBMCs, obtained 5 days after the yellow fever booster vaccination. This TCR was recovered from a man between 25 and 39 years old who received the YFV17D yellow fever vaccine. CDR3 bases: TGCGCCAGCAGCCAAGAGAGTAAGGGGACAGAAGCTTTCTTT. Its translation is CASSQESKGTEAFF.